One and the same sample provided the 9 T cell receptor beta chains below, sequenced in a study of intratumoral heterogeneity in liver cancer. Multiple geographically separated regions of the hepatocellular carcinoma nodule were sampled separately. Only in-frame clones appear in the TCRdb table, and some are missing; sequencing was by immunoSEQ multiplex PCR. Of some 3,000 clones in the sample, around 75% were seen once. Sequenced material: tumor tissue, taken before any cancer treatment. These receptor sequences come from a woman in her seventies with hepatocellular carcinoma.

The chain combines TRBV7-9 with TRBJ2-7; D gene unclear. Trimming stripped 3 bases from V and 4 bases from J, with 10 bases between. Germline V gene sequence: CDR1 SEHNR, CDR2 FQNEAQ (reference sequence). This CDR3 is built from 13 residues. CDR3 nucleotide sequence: TGTGCCAGCAGCTTTGGCGACGGATACGAGCAGTACTTC. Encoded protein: CASSFGDGYEQYF.

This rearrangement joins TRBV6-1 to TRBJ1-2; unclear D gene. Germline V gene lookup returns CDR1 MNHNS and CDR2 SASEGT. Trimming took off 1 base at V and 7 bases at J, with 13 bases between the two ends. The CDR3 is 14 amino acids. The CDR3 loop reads CASSEEGSFGGYTF. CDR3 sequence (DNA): TGTGCCAGCAGTGAAGAAGGGTCTTTCGGTGGCTACACCTTC.

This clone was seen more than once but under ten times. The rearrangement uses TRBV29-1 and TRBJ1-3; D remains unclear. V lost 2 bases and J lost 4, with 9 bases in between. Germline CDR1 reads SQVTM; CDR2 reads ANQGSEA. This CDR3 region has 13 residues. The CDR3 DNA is TGCAGCGTTGAATATACGCCGGGAAACACCATATATTTT. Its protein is CSVEYTPGNTIYF.

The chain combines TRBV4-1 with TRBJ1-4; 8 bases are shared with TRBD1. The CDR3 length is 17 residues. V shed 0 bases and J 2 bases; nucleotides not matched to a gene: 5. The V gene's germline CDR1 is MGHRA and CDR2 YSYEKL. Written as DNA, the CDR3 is TGCGCCAGCAGCCAAGACAGGGGGCGTTCGACTAATGAAAAACTGTTTTTT. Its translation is CASSQDRGRSTNEKLFF.

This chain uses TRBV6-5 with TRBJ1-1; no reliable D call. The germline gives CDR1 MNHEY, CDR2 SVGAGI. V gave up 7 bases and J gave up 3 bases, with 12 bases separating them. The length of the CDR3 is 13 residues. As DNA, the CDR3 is TGTGCCAGCACCTCAATGGTGGACACTGAAGCTTTCTTT. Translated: CASTSMVDTEAFF.

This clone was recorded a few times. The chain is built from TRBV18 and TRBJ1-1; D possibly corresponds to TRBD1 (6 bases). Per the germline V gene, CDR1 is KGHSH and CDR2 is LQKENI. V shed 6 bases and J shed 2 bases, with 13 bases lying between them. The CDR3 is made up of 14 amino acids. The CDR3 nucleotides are TGTGCCAGCTCTCCCCCGGGACAAAACACTGAAGCTTTCTTT. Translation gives CASSPPGQNTEAFF. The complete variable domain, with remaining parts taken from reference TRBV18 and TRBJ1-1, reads NAGVMQNPRHLVRRRGQEARLRCSPMKGHSHVYWYRQLPEEGLKFMVYLQKENIIDESGMPKERFSAEFPKEGPSILRIQQVVRGDSAAYFCASSPPGQNTEAFFGQGTRLTVV.

CDR3 coding DNA: TGCGCCAGCAGCTTGGATGGGGTTGAAGGCGATGAGCAGTTCTTC. This codes for CASSLDGVEGDEQFF. The chain employs TRBV5-1 and TRBJ2-1; D remains ambiguous. The CDR3 extends over 15 amino acids. V lost 0 bases and J 8 bases, leaving 15 bases between the germline ends. CDR1 is SGHRS and CDR2 is YFSETQ in the germline V gene. Based on the CDR3 plus reference TRBV5-1 and TRBJ2-1, the full variable domain is KAGVTQTPRYLIKTRGQQVTLSCSPISGHRSVSWYQQTPGQGLQFLFEYFSETQRNKGNFPGRFSGRQFSNSRSEMNVSTLELGDSALYLCASSLDGVEGDEQFFGPGTRLTVL.

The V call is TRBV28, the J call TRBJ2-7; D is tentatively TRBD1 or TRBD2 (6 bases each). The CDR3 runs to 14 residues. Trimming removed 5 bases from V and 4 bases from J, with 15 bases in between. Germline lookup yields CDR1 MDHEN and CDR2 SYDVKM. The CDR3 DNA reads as TGTGCCAGCAGTCCTGGGGGGCAGTTGTACGAGCAGTACTTC. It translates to CASSPGGQLYEQYF. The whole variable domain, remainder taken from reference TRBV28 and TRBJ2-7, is DVKVTQSSRYLVKRTGEKVFLECVQDMDHENMFWYRQDPGLGLRLIYFSYDVKMKEKGDIPEGYSVSREKKERFSLILESASTNQTSMYLCASSPGGQLYEQYFGPGTRLTVT.

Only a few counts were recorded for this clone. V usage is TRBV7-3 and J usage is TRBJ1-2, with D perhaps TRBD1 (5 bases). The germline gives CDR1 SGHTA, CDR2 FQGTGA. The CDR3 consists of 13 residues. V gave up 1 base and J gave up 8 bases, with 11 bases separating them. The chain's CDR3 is CASSLRQGYGYTF. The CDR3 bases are TGTGCCAGCAGCTTAAGGCAGGGATACGGCTACACCTTC.